This T cell receptor (beta chain) was recovered during a study of cytomegalovirus exposure and HLA in healthy donors. General study points: Despite most TCR sequences being rare, some public TCRs occurred in many donors. High specificity and sensitivity for cytomegalovirus status were reported for the classifier.

Generated by immunoSEQ multiplex PCR, the TCRdb table keeps only in-frame clones and is missing some. This sample yields 55,000 to 65,000 clones, of which around 90% are seen a single time; around 1% belongs to the top ten. About this clone itself: Antigen unknown.

This CDR3 is 17 amino acids long. The germline V gene has CDR1 MGHRA and CDR2 YSYEKL. Germline trimming cut 3 bases from V and 3 bases from J; bases unmatched to any gene: 13. The TCR was taken from a man between 18 and 29 years old in good health and CMV-seronegative. Source material: PBMCs. This sequence joins TRBV4-1 and TRBJ2-7, with 8 bases fitting TRBD1. CDR3 in DNA: TGCGCCAGCAGCCAGGGCCCCCAGGGGGCGAGTGTCTACGAGCAGTACTTC. Translation: CASSQGPQGASVYEQYF.